One sample yielded the 31 T cell receptor beta chains listed below, sequenced in a study of blood T cell repertoires in COVID-19. Some clones are missing from TCRdb's copy, which holds only in-frame ones; the method was immunoSEQ multiplex PCR. The sample holds hundreds of thousands of clones; nearly 90% are singletons and the top ten take around 1%. Sequencing used peripheral blood. All receptors come from a woman aged 35 to 49 with COVID-19, enrolled during active disease.

The chain uses TRBV7-2 and TRBJ2-3, with TRBD1 as a possible D gene (5 bases). The CDR3 totals 13 residues. The germline V and J ends were trimmed by 6 bases and 3 bases, with 10 bases remaining between them. Germline CDR1 and CDR2: SGHTA and FQGNSA. CDR3 loop: CASRPDSTDTQYF. CDR3 nucleotides: TGTGCCAGCAGGCCCGACAGTACAGATACGCAGTATTTT.

V is TRBV27 and J is TRBJ2-7, with 8 bases lining up with TRBD2. Losses at the gene ends were 1 base for V and 1 base for J; bases not matched to a gene: 6. Germline CDR1 and CDR2: MNHEY and SMNVEV (reference sequence). The CDR3 is made up of 16 amino acids. In DNA form, the CDR3 reads TGTGCCAGCAGTTTATATCCGGGAGGGTGGTCCTACGAGCAGTACTTC. Translating gives CASSLYPGGWSYEQYF.

The V gene is TRBV5-1, the J gene TRBJ2-3, with 9 nucleotides matching TRBD1. The germline V gene encodes CDR1 SGHRS and CDR2 YFSETQ. Trimming took 2 bases from V and 0 from J; bases not matched to a gene: 10. The CDR3 contains 18 residues. In DNA form, the CDR3 reads TGCGCCAGCAGCTTCCGGACAGGGGACTACCCTAGCACAGATACGCAGTATTTT. Translating it yields CASSFRTGDYPSTDTQYF.

The genes are TRBV9 and TRBJ1-3, with D unresolved. The V end was cut by 0 bases, the J end by 3 bases, with 7 bases between. The CDR3 runs to 14 residues. The germline V gene has CDR1 SGDLS and CDR2 YYNGEE. The CDR3 DNA reads as TGTGCCAGCAGCGTAGAGCCATTTGGAAACACCATATATTTT. Encoded protein: CASSVEPFGNTIYF. Variable domain in full (rest from reference TRBV9 and TRBJ1-3): DSGVTQTPKHLITATGQRVTLRCSPRSGDLSVYWYQQSLDQGLQFLIQYYNGEERAKGNILERFSAQQFPDLHSELNLSSLELGDSALYFCASSVEPFGNTIYFGEGSWLTVV.

The table lists this clone with a few counts. The rearrangement joins TRBV27 to TRBJ2-2, with D possibly TRBD1 on 6 matching bases. The CDR3 totals 13 residues. CDR1 MNHEY and CDR2 SMNVEV come from the germline V gene (reference sequence). The ends were cut back, 6 bases at V and 4 bases at J, with 9 bases in the middle. Here the CDR3 reads CASRLQGTGELFF. In nucleotides, the CDR3 is TGTGCCAGCAGGCTACAGGGCACCGGGGAGCTGTTTTTT.

V is TRBV6-2 or TRBV6-3 and J is TRBJ2-1, with D possibly being TRBD1 (6 bases). Trimming cost V 0 bases and J 4 bases, with 10 bases left between them. The CDR3 consists of 15 residues. Germline CDR1 is MNHEY and CDR2 is SVGEGT. CDR3 amino acids: CASSYSQGFYNEQFF. The CDR3 DNA reads as TGTGCCAGCAGTTACTCGCAGGGGTTTTACAATGAGCAGTTCTTC.

The genes are TRBV11-3 and TRBJ2-3, with TRBD2 as a possible D gene (6 bases). This CDR3 comprises 14 residues. The germline gives CDR1 SGHNT, CDR2 YENEEA. Trimming took off 5 bases at V and 2 bases at J, with 11 bases between the two ends. The CDR3 bases are TGTGCCAGCAGCCAGGGACTCGTCACAGATACGCAGTATTTT. Residues: CASSQGLVTDTQYF.

This chain joins TRBV7-8 and TRBJ2-1; no clear D. In germline, CDR1 is SGHVS, CDR2 FQNEAQ. The CDR3 spans 12 residues. V shed 5 bases and J shed 3 bases, with 5 bases lying between them. CDR3 sequence (DNA): TGTGCCAGCAGCCCAAACTACAATGAGCAGTTCTTC. Amino acids: CASSPNYNEQFF.

The gene calls are TRBV12-3 or TRBV12-4 and TRBJ2-7; D is unclear. V was cut by 2 bases and J by 2 bases, with 7 bases left in between. The CDR3 loop spans 13 amino acids. The CDR3, as DNA: TGTGCCAGCAGTTTATCGGAGACCTACGAGCAGTACTTC. Its protein product is CASSLSETYEQYF.

J is TRBJ1-6 and V is TRBV28; D remains ambiguous. Germline assignment: CDR1 MDHEN and CDR2 SYDVKM. The CDR3 has 14 residues. V lost 5 bases, J lost 8 bases, and 13 bases lay in between. The CDR3 DNA reads as TGTGCCAGCAGTCCCCCCCCTTCGGATTCACCCCTCCACTTT. Its protein product is CASSPPPSDSPLHF. The variable domain in full, with the rest retrieved from reference TRBV28 and TRBJ1-6, is DVKVTQSSRYLVKRTGEKVFLECVQDMDHENMFWYRQDPGLGLRLIYFSYDVKMKEKGDIPEGYSVSREKKERFSLILESASTNQTSMYLCASSPPPSDSPLHFGNGTRLTVT.

This clone was seen a single time. The V call is TRBV9, the J call TRBJ2-1; 10 bases fit TRBD2. CDR1 and CDR2 from the germline V gene are SGDLS and YYNGEE. This CDR3 region has 16 residues. J lost 12 bases, V lost 0 bases, and 12 bases had no gene match. The CDR3 region has the DNA TGTGCCAGCAGCGTAGGTTCTAGCGGGGGAGAAGGCTGGCAGTTCTTC. Amino acid sequence: CASSVGSSGGEGWQFF.

V is TRBV28 and J is TRBJ1-6; D might be TRBD1 (6 bases). CDR3 length equals 15 residues. Germline CDR1 is MDHEN and CDR2 is SYDVKM. V lost 5 bases to trimming and J lost 5 bases, with 13 bases between them. CDR3 sequence: CASSLPTGNNSPLHF. The CDR3 region has the DNA TGTGCCAGCAGTCTACCAACAGGGAATAATTCACCCCTCCACTTT.

The genes are TRBV5-4 and TRBJ2-2; no clear D gene. V lost 6 bases to trimming and J lost 0 bases, with 6 bases between them. The CDR3 length is 13 residues. Germline V gene data show CDR1 as SGHNT and CDR2 as YYREEE (reference sequence). The CDR3 region is CASTDTNTGELFF. The CDR3 coding sequence is TGTGCCAGCACCGACACGAACACCGGGGAGCTGTTTTTT.

The chain recombines TRBV27 with TRBJ1-2; 7 positions match TRBD1. This CDR3 contains 16 residues. The germline gives CDR1 MNHEY, CDR2 SMNVEV (reference sequence). V trimming: 6 bases; J trimming: 3 bases; junction bases outside the gene matches: 13. CDR3 sequence reads: CASSPGQIISDYGYTF. The CDR3 nucleotides are TGTGCCAGCAGCCCGGGACAGATCATTTCAGACTATGGCTACACCTTC.

This chain links TRBV10-3 with TRBJ2-7; 8 bases are a match to TRBD1. The trim removed 3 bases at V and 3 bases at J, leaving 7 bases unmatched. Looked up from germline, CDR1 is ENHRY and CDR2 is SYGVKD. The CDR3 length is 15 residues. The DNA for the CDR3 is TGTGCCATCAGTGATAGGACAGGGTCATACTACGAGCAGTACTTC. The encoded protein is CAISDRTGSYYEQYF.

V usage is TRBV30 and J usage is TRBJ1-1; tentative D call: TRBD1 (5 bases). Germline CDR1 and CDR2: GTSNPN and SVGIG (reference sequence). V gave up 1 base and J gave up 8 bases, with 14 bases separating them. The CDR3 sequence is 13 residues long. Here the CDR3 reads CAWSGGGAGEAFF. The CDR3 DNA is TGTGCCTGGAGTGGGGGGGGAGCCGGGGAAGCTTTCTTT.

The rearrangement joins TRBV18 to TRBJ2-7, with TRBD2 matching 10 bases. Germline lookup yields CDR1 KGHSH and CDR2 LQKENI. V was pared by 6 bases and J by 0 bases, with 5 bases of the junction left unmatched. The CDR3 contains 15 residues. As DNA, the CDR3 is TGTGCCAGCTCTCGCGGACTAGCGGTCTCCTACGAGCAGTACTTC. It yields the protein CASSRGLAVSYEQYF.

The chain carries TRBV18 and TRBJ1-4, with no clear D. The V end lost 4 bases, the J end lost 0 bases, and 12 bases lay between the germline ends. CDR1 and CDR2 (germline): KGHSH, LQKENI. The CDR3 runs 16 residues. CDR3 region: CASSQYNSATNEKLFF. The CDR3 nucleotides read TGTGCCAGCTCACAGTATAACAGTGCAACTAATGAAAAACTGTTTTTT.

The chain is built from TRBV5-1 and TRBJ1-4; the D is unclear. Germline loops: CDR1 SGHRS, CDR2 YFSETQ. The CDR3 runs to 14 residues. The V gene lost 4 bases and the J gene lost 4 bases, with 11 bases spanning the gap. The CDR3 is CASSPNPGNEKLFF. CDR3 sequence (DNA): TGCGCCAGCAGCCCGAACCCGGGTAATGAAAAACTGTTTTTT.

A single count supports this clone. The chain couples TRBV18 to TRBJ1-1, with 9 bases that match TRBD1. The CDR3 runs 16 residues. The junction had 10 bases not matched to a gene; V was cut back by 3 bases and J by 5 bases. Germline-derived CDR1 and CDR2 are KGHSH and LQKENI. The CDR3: CASSPGQGRQKTEAFF. The CDR3 region has the DNA TGTGCCAGCTCACCGGGACAGGGTCGGCAGAAAACTGAAGCTTTCTTT.

This clone appeared once. The rearrangement links TRBV3-1 (or the pseudogene TRBV3-2) to TRBJ1-5; possibly TRBD1 for D (6 bases). CDR1 and CDR2 (germline): LGHDT, YNNKEL (reference sequence). The CDR3 covers 14 residues. Trimming left V 2 bases short and J 6 bases short, with 11 bases between. CDR3 DNA: TGTGCCAGCAGCCAATGGGGGCCGGGTCAGCCCCAGCATTTT. Protein sequence: CASSQWGPGQPQHF.

The sample holds one count of this clone. The chain employs TRBV6-2 or TRBV6-3 and TRBJ2-7, with 10 bases aligning to TRBD1. The ends lost 4 bases at V and 4 bases at J; junction bases unmatched: 7. This CDR3 has 15 residues. The germline V gene encodes CDR1 MNHEY and CDR2 SVGEGT. CDR3 in DNA: TGTGCCAGCAGTTCCGCCGGGACAGGGGATTACGAGCAGTACTTC. It is translated as CASSSAGTGDYEQYF.

The V and J genes are TRBV29-1 and TRBJ1-1, with TRBD1 matching over 7 bases. The germline CDR1 and CDR2 sequences are SQVTM and ANQGSEA. This CDR3 contains 13 residues. Trimming at V came to 7 bases and at J to 2 bases, leaving 7 bases not matched to a gene. The DNA for the CDR3 is TGCAGCGGATGGGGGACAGACAACACTGAAGCTTTCTTT. Translating gives CSGWGTDNTEAFF.

The chain couples TRBV4-2 to TRBJ2-7, with 7 bases that match TRBD1. The germline V gene has CDR1 LGHNA and CDR2 YNFKEQ. The CDR3 is 13 amino acids. The V and J ends lost 2 bases and 7 bases, in that order; junction bases with no gene match: 5. The CDR3, as DNA: TGTGCCAGCAGCCAAAAAACAGGGGTAGAGCAGTACTTC. It yields the protein CASSQKTGVEQYF.

The V gene is TRBV4-2, the J gene TRBJ1-1; no firm D call. The CDR3 covers 14 residues. The germline V and J ends were trimmed by 7 bases and 6 bases, with 18 bases remaining between them. From germline, CDR1 is LGHNA and CDR2 YNFKEQ. CDR3 bases: TGTGCCAGCACCCGCTACGGGGAATGGGCTGAAGCTTTCTTT. Translating gives CASTRYGEWAEAFF.

This clone has a single count. This chain connects TRBV19 to TRBJ1-2; 8 bases map to TRBD1. This CDR3 has 13 amino acids. V lost 7 bases, J lost 8 bases, and 9 bases stayed unmatched. CDR1 is LNHDA, CDR2 SQIVND, per germline (reference sequence). The DNA of the CDR3 is TGTGCCAGTATTCGAGGGACAGGTCAAGGCTACACCTTC. This translates into CASIRGTGQGYTF.

This chain links TRBV5-1 with TRBJ1-1; D possibly corresponds to TRBD1 (6 bases). The CDR3 has 14 residues. The V and J ends lost 4 bases and 3 bases respectively, with 13 bases between them. Germline V gene sequence: CDR1 SGHRS, CDR2 YFSETQ. CDR3 region: CASSERDTHTEAFF. In nucleotides, the CDR3 is TGCGCCAGCAGCGAACGGGACACGCACACTGAAGCTTTCTTT.

The chain carries TRBV7-2 and TRBJ2-7; 9 bases line up with TRBD1. CDR3 length equals 16 residues. CDR1 is SGHTA, CDR2 FQGNSA, per germline. V lost 5 bases, J lost 0 bases, and 8 bases stayed unmatched. The CDR3 region is CASSPTGGYNSYEQYF. The CDR3 coding sequence is TGTGCCAGCAGCCCCACAGGGGGCTATAACTCCTACGAGCAGTACTTC.

The chain joins TRBV7-9 to TRBJ1-5, with 11 bases fitting TRBD1. CDR1 and CDR2 (germline): SEHNR, FQNEAQ (reference sequence). The ends lost 5 bases at V and 5 bases at J; junction bases unmatched: 5. This CDR3 has 15 amino acids. CDR3 loop: CASSPGTGGYQPQHF. CDR3 coding DNA: TGTGCCAGCAGCCCAGGGACAGGGGGATATCAGCCCCAGCATTTT.

The chain combines TRBV6-5 with TRBJ1-1, with 9 positions matching TRBD1. From germline, CDR1 is MNHEY and CDR2 SVGAGI. CDR3 length: 15 residues. Unmatched junction bases numbered 4, after V lost 4 bases and J lost 1 base. The CDR3 region has the DNA TGTGCCAGCAGTTCAATGGGACAGGGGAACACTGAAGCTTTCTTT. Protein product: CASSSMGQGNTEAFF.

The rearrangement links TRBV18 to TRBJ2-1; TRBD2 agrees at 10 bases. Germline loops: CDR1 KGHSH, CDR2 LQKENI. The CDR3 totals 17 residues. Germline trimming cut 3 bases from V and 1 base from J; bases unmatched to any gene: 6. The CDR3 sequence: CASSPLPSGGSYNEQFF. The CDR3 DNA sequence: TGTGCCAGCTCACCTCTCCCTAGCGGGGGATCCTACAATGAGCAGTTCTTC.